The T cell receptor (beta chain) described here comes from a study of regulatory T cells in long-lasting Graves disease. The CDR3 length is 15 residues. V was shortened by 9 bases and J by 4 bases, with 21 bases between the two germline ends. Germline V gene sequence: CDR1 LNHDA, CDR2 SQIVND (reference sequence). The sample holds a few counts of this clonotype. Its antigen is as yet unknown. Specified time point: persistent/refractory GD, antithyroid drugs over 5 years with positive TRAb. PBMCs were the source of the RNA used for TCR sequencing. Broader study findings: Patients whose Graves' disease persisted exhibited lower TCR diversity than those newly diagnosed. Peripheral blood alone, not thyroid tissue, underwent study.

Building the TCR beta libraries relied on iRepertoire HTBI primers, and CDR3 regions underwent Arm-PCR. Each CDR3 protein is one row after TCRdb ran MiXCR on the multiplex PCR reads. The sample consists of fewer than 450,000 distinct CDR3 sequences, roughly a quarter of them appearing once. The sample consisted of peripheral blood mononuclear cells (PBMCs), taken when the disease was refractory, from a patient treated with antithyroid drugs. The clonotype originates from a female donor with Graves disease. This rearrangement joins TRBV19 to TRBJ1-2; TRBD1 is a possible D gene (5 bases). The CDR3 loop is CASRLRGQRSYGYTF. CDR3 nucleotide sequence: TGTGCCAGCCGCCTCCGGGGCCAGAGGTCCTATGGCTACACCTTC.